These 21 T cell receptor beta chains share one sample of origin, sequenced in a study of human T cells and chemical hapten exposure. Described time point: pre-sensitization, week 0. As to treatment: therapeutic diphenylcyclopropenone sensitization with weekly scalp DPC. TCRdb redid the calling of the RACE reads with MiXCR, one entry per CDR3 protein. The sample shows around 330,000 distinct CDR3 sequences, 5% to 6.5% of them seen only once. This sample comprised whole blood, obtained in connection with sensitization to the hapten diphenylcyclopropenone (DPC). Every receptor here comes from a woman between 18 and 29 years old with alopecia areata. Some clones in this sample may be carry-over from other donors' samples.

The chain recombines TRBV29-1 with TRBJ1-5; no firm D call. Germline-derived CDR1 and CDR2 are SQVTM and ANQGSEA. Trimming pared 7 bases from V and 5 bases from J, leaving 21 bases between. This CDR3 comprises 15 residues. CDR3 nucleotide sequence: TGCAGCGCCGAAATCACGGGTGAATATGATCAGCCCCAGCATTTT. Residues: CSAEITGEYDQPQHF.

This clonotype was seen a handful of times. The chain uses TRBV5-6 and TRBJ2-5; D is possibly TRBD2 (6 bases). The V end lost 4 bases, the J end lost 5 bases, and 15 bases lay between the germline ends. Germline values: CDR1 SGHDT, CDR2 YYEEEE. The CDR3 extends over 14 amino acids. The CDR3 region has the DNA TGTGCCAGCAGCCCGGGGGTCCAAGGGGAGACCCAGTACTTC. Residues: CASSPGVQGETQYF.

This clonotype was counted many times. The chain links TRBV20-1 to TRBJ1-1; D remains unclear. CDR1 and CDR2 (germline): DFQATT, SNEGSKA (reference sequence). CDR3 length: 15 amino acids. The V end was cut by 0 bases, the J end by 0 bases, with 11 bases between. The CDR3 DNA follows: TGCAGTGCTAGAGATACCTTATCATTGAACACTGAAGCTTTCTTT. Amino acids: CSARDTLSLNTEAFF.

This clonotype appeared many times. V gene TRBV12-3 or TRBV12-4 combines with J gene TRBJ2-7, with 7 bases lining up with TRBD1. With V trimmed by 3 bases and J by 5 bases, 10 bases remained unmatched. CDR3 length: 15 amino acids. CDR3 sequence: CASSFRQGSENEQYF. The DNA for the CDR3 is TGTGCCAGCAGTTTCCGACAGGGATCAGAGAACGAGCAGTACTTC.

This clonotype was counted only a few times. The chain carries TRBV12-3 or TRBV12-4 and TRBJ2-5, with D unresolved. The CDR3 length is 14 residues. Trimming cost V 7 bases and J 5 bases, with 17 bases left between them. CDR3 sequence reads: CASNPGPTAETQYF. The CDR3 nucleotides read TGTGCCAGCAACCCCGGACCCACCGCCGAGACCCAGTACTTC.

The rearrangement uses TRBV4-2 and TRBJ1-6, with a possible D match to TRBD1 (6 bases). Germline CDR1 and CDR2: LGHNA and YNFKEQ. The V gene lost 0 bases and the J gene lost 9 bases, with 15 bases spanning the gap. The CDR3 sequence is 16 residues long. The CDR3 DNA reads TGTGCCAGCAGCCAAGATTTGGAGGGGGGCGGTTCACCCCTCCACTTT. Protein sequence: CASSQDLEGGGSPLHF.

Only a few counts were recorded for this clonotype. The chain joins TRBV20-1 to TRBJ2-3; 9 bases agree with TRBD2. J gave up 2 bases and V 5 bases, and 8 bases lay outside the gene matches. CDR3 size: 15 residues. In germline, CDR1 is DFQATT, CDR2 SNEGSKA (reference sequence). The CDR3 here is CSAGVTSGTTDTQYF. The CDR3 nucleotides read TGCAGTGCTGGAGTGACTAGCGGCACCACAGATACGCAGTATTTT.

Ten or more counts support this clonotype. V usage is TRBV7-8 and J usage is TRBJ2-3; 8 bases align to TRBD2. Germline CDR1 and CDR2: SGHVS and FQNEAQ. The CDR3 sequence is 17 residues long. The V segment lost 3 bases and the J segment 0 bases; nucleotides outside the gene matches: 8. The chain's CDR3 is CASSFGVSGVSTDTQYF. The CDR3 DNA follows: TGTGCCAGCAGCTTCGGAGTTAGCGGGGTTAGCACAGATACGCAGTATTTT.

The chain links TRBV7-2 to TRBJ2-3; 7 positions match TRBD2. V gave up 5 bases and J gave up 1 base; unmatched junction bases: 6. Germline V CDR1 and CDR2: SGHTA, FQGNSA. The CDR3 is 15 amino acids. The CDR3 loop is CASSGKRGGTDTQYF. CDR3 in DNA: TGTGCCAGCAGCGGGAAGCGGGGCGGCACAGATACGCAGTATTTT.

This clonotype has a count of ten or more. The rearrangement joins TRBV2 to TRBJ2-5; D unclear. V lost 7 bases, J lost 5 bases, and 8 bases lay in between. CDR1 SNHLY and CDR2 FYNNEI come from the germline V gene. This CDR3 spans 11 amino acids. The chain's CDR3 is CASTDGETQYF. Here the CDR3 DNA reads TGTGCCAGCACGGACGGGGAGACCCAGTACTTC.

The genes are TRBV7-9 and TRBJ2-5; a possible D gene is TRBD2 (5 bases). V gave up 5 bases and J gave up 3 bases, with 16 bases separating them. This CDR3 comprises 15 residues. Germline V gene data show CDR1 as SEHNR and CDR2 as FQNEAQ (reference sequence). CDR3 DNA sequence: TGTGCCAGCAGCATCCCGGATAAGGAGGAAGAGACCCAGTACTTC. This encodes CASSIPDKEEETQYF.

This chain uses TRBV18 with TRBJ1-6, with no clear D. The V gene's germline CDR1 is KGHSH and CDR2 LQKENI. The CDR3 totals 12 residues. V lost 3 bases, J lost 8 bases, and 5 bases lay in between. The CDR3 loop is CASSPADSPLHF. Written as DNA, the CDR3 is TGTGCCAGCTCACCGGCAGATTCACCCCTCCACTTT.

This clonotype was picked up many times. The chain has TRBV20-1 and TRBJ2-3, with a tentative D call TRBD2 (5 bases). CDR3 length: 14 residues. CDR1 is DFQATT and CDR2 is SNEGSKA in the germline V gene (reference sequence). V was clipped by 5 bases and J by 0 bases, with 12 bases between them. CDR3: CSAQGGESTDTQYF. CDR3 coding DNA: TGCAGTGCTCAAGGAGGTGAAAGCACAGATACGCAGTATTTT.

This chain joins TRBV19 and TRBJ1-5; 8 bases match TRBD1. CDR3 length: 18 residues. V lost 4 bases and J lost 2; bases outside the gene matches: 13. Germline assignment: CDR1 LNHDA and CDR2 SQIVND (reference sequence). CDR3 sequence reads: CASSSDRGGSLGNQPQHF. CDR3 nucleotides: TGTGCCAGTAGTAGCGACAGGGGTGGATCTTTAGGCAATCAGCCCCAGCATTTT.

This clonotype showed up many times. CDR3 sequence: CASSFSRQPATQYF. CDR3 bases: TGTGCCAGCAGTTTCTCCCGACAGCCAGCAACGCAGTATTTT. The rearrangement uses TRBV27 and TRBJ2-3, with D possibly matching TRBD1 (5 bases). The V gene lost 3 bases and the J gene lost 9 bases, with 16 bases spanning the gap. Per the germline V gene, CDR1 is MNHEY and CDR2 is SMNVEV (reference sequence). The CDR3 sequence is 14 residues long.

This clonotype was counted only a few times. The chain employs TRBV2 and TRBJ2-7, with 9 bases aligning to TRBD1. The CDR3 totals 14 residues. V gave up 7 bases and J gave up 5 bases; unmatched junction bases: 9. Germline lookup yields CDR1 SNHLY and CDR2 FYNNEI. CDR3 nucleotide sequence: TGTGCCAGCACCCGGGACAGGGCCGTGGACGAGCAGTACTTC. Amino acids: CASTRDRAVDEQYF.

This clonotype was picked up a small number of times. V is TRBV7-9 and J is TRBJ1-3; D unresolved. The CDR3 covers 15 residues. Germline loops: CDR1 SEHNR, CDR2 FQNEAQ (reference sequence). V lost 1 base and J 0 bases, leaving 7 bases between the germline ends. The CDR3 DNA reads TGTGCCAGCAGCTTAGTCCCCTTCTCTGGAAACACCATATATTTT. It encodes CASSLVPFSGNTIYF.

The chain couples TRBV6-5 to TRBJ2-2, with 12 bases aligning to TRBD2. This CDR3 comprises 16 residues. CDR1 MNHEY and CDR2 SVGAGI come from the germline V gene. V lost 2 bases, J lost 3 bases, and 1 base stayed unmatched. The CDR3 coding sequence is TGTGCCAGCAGTTACCCTAGCGGGGGGGACACCGGGGAGCTGTTTTTT. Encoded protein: CASSYPSGGDTGELFF.

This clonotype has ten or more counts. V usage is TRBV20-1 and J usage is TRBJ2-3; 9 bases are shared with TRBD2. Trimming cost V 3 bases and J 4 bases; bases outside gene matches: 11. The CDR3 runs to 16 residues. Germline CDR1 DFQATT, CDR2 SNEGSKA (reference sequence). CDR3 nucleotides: TGCAGTGCTAGTGGGCTAGCGGGGAGGACCGCAGATACGCAGTATTTT. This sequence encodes CSASGLAGRTADTQYF.

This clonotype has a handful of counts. As DNA, the CDR3 is TGCGCCAGCCAGGACAGCCTCTTCAATTCACCCCTCCACTTT. This sequence encodes CASQDSLFNSPLHF. The chain employs TRBV5-1 and TRBJ1-6, with D possibly matching TRBD1 (6 bases). The CDR3 consists of 14 residues. The germline V gene encodes CDR1 SGHRS and CDR2 YFSETQ. V was clipped by 7 bases and J by 7 bases, with 15 bases between them. The entire variable domain, with the rest obtained from reference TRBV5-1 and TRBJ1-6, is as follows: KAGVTQTPRYLIKTRGQQVTLSCSPISGHRSVSWYQQTPGQGLQFLFEYFSETQRNKGNFPGRFSGRQFSNSRSEMNVSTLELGDSALYLCASQDSLFNSPLHFGNGTRLTVT.

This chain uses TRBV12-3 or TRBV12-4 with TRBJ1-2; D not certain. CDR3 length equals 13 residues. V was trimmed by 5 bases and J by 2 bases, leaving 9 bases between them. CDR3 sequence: CASSEQINYGYTF. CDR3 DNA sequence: TGTGCCAGCAGTGAACAGATCAACTATGGCTACACCTTC.